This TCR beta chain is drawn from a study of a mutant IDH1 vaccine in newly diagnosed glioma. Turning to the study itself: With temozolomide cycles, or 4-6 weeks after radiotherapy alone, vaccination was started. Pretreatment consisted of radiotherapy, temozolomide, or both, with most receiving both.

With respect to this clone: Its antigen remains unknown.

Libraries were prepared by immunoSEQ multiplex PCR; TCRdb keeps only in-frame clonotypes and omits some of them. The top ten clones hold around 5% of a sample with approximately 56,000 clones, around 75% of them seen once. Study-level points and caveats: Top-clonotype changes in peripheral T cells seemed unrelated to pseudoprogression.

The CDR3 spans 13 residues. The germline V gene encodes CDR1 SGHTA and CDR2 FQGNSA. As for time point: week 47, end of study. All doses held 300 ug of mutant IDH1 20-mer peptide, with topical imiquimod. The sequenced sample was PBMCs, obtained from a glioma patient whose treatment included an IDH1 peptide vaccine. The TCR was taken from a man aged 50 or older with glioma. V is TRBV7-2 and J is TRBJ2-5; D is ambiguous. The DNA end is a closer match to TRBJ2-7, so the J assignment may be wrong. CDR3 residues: CASSPPPVYEQYF. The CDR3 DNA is TGTGCCAGCAGCCCCCCCCCGGTCTACGAGCAGTACTTC.